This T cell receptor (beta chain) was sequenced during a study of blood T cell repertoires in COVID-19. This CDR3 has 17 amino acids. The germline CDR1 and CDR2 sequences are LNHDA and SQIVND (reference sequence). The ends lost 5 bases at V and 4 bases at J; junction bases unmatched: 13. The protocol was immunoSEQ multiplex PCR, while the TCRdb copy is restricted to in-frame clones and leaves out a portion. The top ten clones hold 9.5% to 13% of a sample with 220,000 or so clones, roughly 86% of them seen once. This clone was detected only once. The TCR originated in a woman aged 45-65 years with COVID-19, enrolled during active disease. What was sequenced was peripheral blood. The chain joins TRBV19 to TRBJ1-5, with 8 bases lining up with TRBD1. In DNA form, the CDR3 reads TGTGCCAGTAGTCTTCGACAGGGGAATTTTTATAATCAGCCCCAGCATTTT. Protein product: CASSLRQGNFYNQPQHF.